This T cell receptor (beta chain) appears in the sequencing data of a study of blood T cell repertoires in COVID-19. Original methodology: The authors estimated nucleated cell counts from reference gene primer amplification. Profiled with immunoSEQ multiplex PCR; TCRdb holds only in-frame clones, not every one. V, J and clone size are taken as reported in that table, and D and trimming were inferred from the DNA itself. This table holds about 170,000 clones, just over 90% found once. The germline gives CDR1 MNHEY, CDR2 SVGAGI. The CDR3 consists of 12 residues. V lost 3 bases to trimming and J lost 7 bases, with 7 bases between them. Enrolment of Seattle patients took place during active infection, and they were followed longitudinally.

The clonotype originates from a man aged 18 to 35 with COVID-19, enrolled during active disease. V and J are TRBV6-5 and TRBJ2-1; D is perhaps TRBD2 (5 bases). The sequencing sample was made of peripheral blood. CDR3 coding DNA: TGTGCCAGCAGTTATGGAGGAAATGAGCAGTTCTTC. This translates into CASSYGGNEQFF.